A single sample gave rise to the 9 T cell receptor beta chains below, sequenced in a study of blood T cells in healthy people across ages. Then a second PCR, running roughly 7 to 11 cycles, was carried out with a sample-barcoded 5' primer and a J-beta primer mix. Using its own MiXCR run on the 5' RACE reads, TCRdb lists one record per CDR3 protein. The sample has around 990,000 distinct CDR3 sequences; 35% to 45% are singletons. Source material: blood. The source is a man in his late teens or twenties in good health.

V usage is TRBV9 and J usage is TRBJ1-4; D is unclear. V lost 4 bases and J 5 bases, leaving 9 bases between the germline ends. The CDR3 contains 13 residues. From germline, CDR1 is SGDLS and CDR2 YYNGEE. CDR3 in DNA: TGTGCCAGCAGCCCCACTGGGAATGAAAAACTGTTTTTT. It yields the protein CASSPTGNEKLFF. The full variable domain, rest sourced from reference TRBV9 and TRBJ1-4, is DSGVTQTPKHLITATGQRVTLRCSPRSGDLSVYWYQQSLDQGLQFLIQYYNGEERAKGNILERFSAQQFPDLHSELNLSSLELGDSALYFCASSPTGNEKLFFGSGTQLSVL.

Concerning this clonotype: A much larger clone sits a single nucleotide away, making a read error possible. This chain connects TRBV9 to TRBJ2-1; no clear D gene. CDR1 is SGDLS, CDR2 YYNGEE, per germline. The CDR3 spans 14 residues. The CDR3 sequence: CASGVGSVVDEQFF. CDR3 nucleotide sequence: TGTGCCAGCGGCGTTGGTTCTGTGGTGGATGAGCAGTTCTTC.

The chain carries TRBV7-9 and TRBJ2-1; either TRBD1 or TRBD2 may supply D (5 bases each). The CDR3 consists of 11 residues. V dropped 5 bases and J dropped 12 bases, with 11 bases sitting between them. From germline, CDR1 is SEHNR and CDR2 FQNEAQ (reference sequence). CDR3 residues: CASSPGSLQFF. The CDR3 coding sequence is TGTGCCAGCAGCCCAGGGAGTTTGCAGTTCTTC.

This rearrangement joins TRBV9 to TRBJ1-4, with D unresolved. This CDR3 is 14 amino acids long. The V and J ends lost 3 bases and 9 bases respectively, with 15 bases between them. In germline, CDR1 is SGDLS, CDR2 YYNGEE. CDR3 amino acids: CASSANPNGKKLFF. The CDR3 DNA reads TGTGCCAGCAGCGCGAACCCCAATGGGAAAAAACTGTTTTTT.

This clonotype was recorded at least ten times. V gene TRBV7-2 combines with J gene TRBJ2-3, with 10 bases aligning to TRBD2. V shed 5 bases, J shed 5 bases, and the junction held 4 bases outside the gene matches. The CDR3 is made up of 14 amino acids. Looked up from germline, CDR1 is SGHTA and CDR2 is FQGNSA. The CDR3 is CASSPSGGEDTQYF. The CDR3 bases are TGTGCCAGCAGCCCAAGCGGGGGGGAAGATACGCAGTATTTT.

This chain uses TRBV7-2 with TRBJ2-2; no reliable D call. The CDR3 has 14 amino acids. Germline loops: CDR1 SGHTA, CDR2 FQGNSA. V was shortened by 1 base and J by 6 bases, with 9 bases between the two germline ends. In nucleotides, the CDR3 is TGTGCCAGCAGCTTAGGGAGCATCCCCGGGGAGCTGTTTTTT. This translates into CASSLGSIPGELFF. The full variable domain, in which reference TRBV7-2 and TRBJ2-2 provide the parts outside the CDR3, is GAGVSQSPSNKVTEKGKDVELRCDPISGHTALYWYRQSLGQGLEFLIYFQGNSAPDKSGLPSDRFSAERTGGSVSTLTIQRTQQEDSAVYLCASSLGSIPGELFFGEGSRLTVL.

The chain is built from TRBV20-1 and TRBJ2-3, with 7 bases that match TRBD1. CDR3 length: 15 amino acids. V was clipped by 6 bases and J by 1 base; unmatched bases: 10. From germline, CDR1 is DFQATT and CDR2 SNEGSKA (reference sequence). DNA for the CDR3: TGCAGTGCATTCGAGGGGGCCCTCGGCACAGATACGCAGTATTTT. Amino acids: CSAFEGALGTDTQYF.

This clonotype was picked up a small number of times. This chain uses TRBV27 with TRBJ1-2; 7 bases are shared with TRBD1. The CDR3 runs 14 residues. After removal of 6 bases from V and 4 bases from J, the junction contained 8 bases not matched to a gene. Germline CDR1 and CDR2: MNHEY and SMNVEV (reference sequence). The CDR3 reads CASSRDRRSYGYTF. The DNA for the CDR3 is TGTGCCAGCAGCAGGGACAGAAGGTCCTATGGCTACACCTTC.

This clonotype was observed a handful of times. The gene calls are TRBV6-6 and TRBJ2-1; D is ambiguous. CDR3 size: 13 residues. The germline V gene has CDR1 MNHNY and CDR2 SVGAGI (reference sequence). Trimming stripped 6 bases from V and 5 bases from J, with 11 bases between. The CDR3 DNA is TGTGCCAGCAGCCTGCTTAGAGACAATGAGCAGTTCTTC. This codes for CASSLLRDNEQFF.